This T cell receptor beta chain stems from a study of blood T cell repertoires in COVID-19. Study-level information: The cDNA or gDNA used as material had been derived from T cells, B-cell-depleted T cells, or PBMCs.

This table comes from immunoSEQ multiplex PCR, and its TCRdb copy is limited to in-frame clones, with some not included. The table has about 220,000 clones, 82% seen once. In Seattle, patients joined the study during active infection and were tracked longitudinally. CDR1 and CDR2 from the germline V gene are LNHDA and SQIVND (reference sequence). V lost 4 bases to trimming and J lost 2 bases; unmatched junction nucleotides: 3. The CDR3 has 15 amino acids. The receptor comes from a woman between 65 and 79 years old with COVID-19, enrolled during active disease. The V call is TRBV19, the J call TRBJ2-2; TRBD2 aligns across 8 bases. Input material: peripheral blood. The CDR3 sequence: CASSKTSANTGELFF. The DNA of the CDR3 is TGTGCCAGTAGTAAGACTAGCGCAAACACCGGGGAGCTGTTTTTT.